This record looks at one T cell receptor (beta chain) sequence and its context. Its antigen is unknown. The sample is drawn from a study of blood T cells in healthy people across ages. Study-wide points: Estimates of total diversity, which came from one million sequenced T cells, were considered to be underestimates.

V lost 3 bases, J lost 3 bases, and 13 bases lay in between. This CDR3 is 15 amino acids long. Per the germline V gene, CDR1 is LNHNV and CDR2 is YYDKDF (reference sequence). A second PCR, run for roughly 6 to 11 cycles, used a sample-barcoded 5' primer plus a J-beta primer mix. TCRdb re-analysed the 5' RACE reads in MiXCR, keeping a single row per CDR3 protein. The sample includes around 1.5 million distinct CDR3 sequences, around 59% of them seen just once. The sample was blood. This TCR was recovered from a man younger than 30 in good health. J is TRBJ2-3 and V is TRBV15; D not resolved. The CDR3 sequence: CATSRSGLGTDTQYF. The CDR3 DNA is TGTGCCACCAGCAGGTCCGGTTTGGGGACAGATACGCAGTATTTT.